This is a list of T cell receptor beta chains from one sample in a study of T cells after yellow fever vaccination. TCRdb reprocessed the 5' RACE reads with MiXCR, giving one entry per CDR3 protein. The sample shows around 320,000 distinct CDR3 sequences, around a tenth of them seen only once. The sequenced sample was CD4+ T cells sorted from PBMCs, obtained 45 days after the yellow fever booster vaccination. The source is a man between 18 and 35 years old who received the YFV17D yellow fever vaccine. Both conserved end residues are trimmed from each CDR3. Size is stated for part of the rows, as once, few or many counts, or as a class when the clone is expanded.

clone size: few
CDR3 length: 12
V gene: TRBV30
J gene: TRBJ2-5
CDR3 protein: AWSQGARPVTQY

clone size: .
CDR3 length: 13
V gene: TRBV7-2
J gene: TRBJ1-5
CDR3 protein: ASSLVGLPNQPQH

clone size: .
CDR3 length: 11
V gene: TRBV10-2
J gene: TRBJ1-1
CDR3 protein: ATSGQLNTEAF

clone size: few
CDR3 length: 10
V gene: TRBV19
J gene: TRBJ2-7
CDR3 protein: ASKDRGDEQY

clone size: many
CDR3 length: 11
V gene: TRBV10-3
J gene: TRBJ2-5
CDR3 protein: ASRGTVEETQY

clone size: few
CDR3 length: 15
V gene: TRBV18
J gene: TRBJ2-7
CDR3 protein: ASSPLILAGTYYEQY

clone size: .
CDR3 length: 13
V gene: TRBV5-1
J gene: TRBJ1-1
CDR3 protein: ASSLVAGGRTEAF

clone size: .
CDR3 length: 11
V gene: TRBV3-1
J gene: TRBJ2-7
CDR3 protein: ASSQEGVNEQY

clone size: .
CDR3 length: 10
V gene: TRBV6-2/TRBV6-3
J gene: TRBJ1-2
CDR3 protein: ASSPVGLLGT

clone size: many
CDR3 length: 12
V gene: TRBV7-2
J gene: TRBJ1-5
CDR3 protein: ASSFATNNQPQH

clone size: many
CDR3 length: 11
V gene: TRBV6-5
J gene: TRBJ1-6
CDR3 protein: ASSYDSYSPLH

clone size: .
CDR3 length: 11
V gene: TRBV20-1
J gene: TRBJ1-1
CDR3 protein: SASGVMNTEAF

clone size: few
CDR3 length: 11
V gene: TRBV7-9
J gene: TRBJ1-2
CDR3 protein: ASSMGTSYGYT

clone size: .
CDR3 length: 13
V gene: TRBV5-1
J gene: TRBJ2-2
CDR3 protein: ASSSTGTSGGELF

clone size: .
CDR3 length: 13
V gene: TRBV4-2
J gene: TRBJ2-5
CDR3 protein: ASSQEGARVETQY

clone size: .
CDR3 length: 12
V gene: TRBV6-9
J gene: TRBJ1-2
CDR3 protein: ARSQGAEDYGYT

clone size: few
CDR3 length: 11
V gene: TRBV12-3/TRBV12-4
J gene: TRBJ2-2
CDR3 protein: ASSYVETGELF

clone size: .
CDR3 length: 14
V gene: TRBV7-3
J gene: TRBJ2-3
CDR3 protein: ASSLYPGGGTDTQY

clone size: few
CDR3 length: 13
V gene: TRBV4-2
J gene: TRBJ2-5
CDR3 protein: ASSRGTSGGETQY

clone size: many
CDR3 length: 13
V gene: TRBV20-1
J gene: TRBJ2-7
CDR3 protein: SAPRGGSGSYEQY

clone size: few
CDR3 length: 15
V gene: TRBV4-3
J gene: TRBJ1-5
CDR3 protein: ASSQGGGDYSNQPQH

clone size: many
CDR3 length: 10
V gene: TRBV6-2/TRBV6-3
J gene: TRBJ2-7
CDR3 protein: ASSFTSYEQY

clone size: few
CDR3 length: 11
V gene: TRBV2
J gene: TRBJ1-2
CDR3 protein: ASKRAGNYGYT

clone size: few
CDR3 length: 13
V gene: TRBV5-1
J gene: TRBJ1-4
CDR3 protein: ASSLDVSGGEKLF